The 5 T cell receptor beta chains below were found in one sample sequenced in a study of blood T cell repertoires in COVID-19. Repertoires were generated with immunoSEQ multiplex PCR, while TCRdb's copy carries only in-frame clones and drops some. This table has 130,000 to 150,000 clones, about four fifths appearing once. The sequenced sample was peripheral blood. The receptors come from a man aged 65 to 79 who had recovered from COVID-19.

V and J are TRBV5-4 and TRBJ2-2; D remains unclear. The CDR3 spans 14 residues. Germline CDR1 SGHNT, CDR2 YYREEE (reference sequence). V lost 1 base to trimming and J lost 1 base, with 5 bases between them. CDR3 sequence: CASSLWQNTGELFF. CDR3 nucleotides: TGTGCCAGCAGCTTGTGGCAGAACACCGGGGAGCTGTTTTTT.

The gene calls are TRBV30 and TRBJ2-3, with unresolved D. The CDR3 is made up of 11 amino acids. Germline V gene lookup returns CDR1 GTSNPN and CDR2 SVGIG (reference sequence). V dropped 3 bases and J dropped 4 bases, with 5 bases sitting between them. DNA for the CDR3: TGTGCCTGGAGCGAGGCAGATACGCAGTATTTT. Its translation: CAWSEADTQYF.

V is TRBV6-1 and J is TRBJ2-3; TRBD1 aligns across 8 bases. Germline-derived CDR1 and CDR2 are MNHNS and SASEGT. The CDR3 is 15 amino acids. With V trimmed by 1 base and J by 6 bases, 6 bases remained unmatched. The CDR3 loop is CASSEVRTGQDTQYF. CDR3 nucleotide sequence: TGTGCCAGCAGTGAAGTAAGGACAGGGCAGGATACGCAGTATTTT.

The V call is TRBV30, the J call TRBJ2-7, with D tentatively TRBD1 (5 bases). With 3 bases removed from V and 8 bases from J, the gap between germline ends came to 20 bases. There are 14 residues in the CDR3. Per germline, CDR1 GTSNPN and CDR2 SVGIG (reference sequence). This CDR3 is CAWSQTGPRRQQYF. CDR3 nucleotide sequence: TGTGCCTGGAGCCAAACAGGCCCCCGTCGCCAGCAGTACTTC.

For this clone: The same CDR3 can be traced to other DNA sequences in this sample. The rearrangement joins TRBV3-1 (or the pseudogene TRBV3-2) to TRBJ2-3; D uncertain. The germline V and J ends were trimmed by 4 bases and 2 bases, with 4 bases remaining between them. CDR3 length: 12 residues. CDR1 is LGHDT and CDR2 is YNNKEL in the germline V gene (reference sequence). DNA for the CDR3: TGTGCCAGCAGCCTCTACACAGATACGCAGTATTTT. Its protein is CASSLYTDTQYF.